This is a list of T cell receptor beta chains from one sample in a study of OX40 agonist ivuxolimab in advanced cancers. TCRdb keeps only in-frame clones here, not all; method: immunoSEQ multiplex PCR. The table lists approximately 31,000 clones, roughly 88% of them singletons. The sequences come from CD4+ or CD8+ T cells sorted from blood, collected in a trial of the OX40 agonist ivuxolimab. The receptors originated from an adult with an advanced solid tumor such as melanoma, head and neck, liver or kidney cancer. CDR3s include the opening cysteine and the closing phenylalanine or tryptophan. Fields, in order: clone size, J gene, V gene, D gene, CDR3 length, CDR3 protein. A D gene is named only where the DNA matches it firmly. Some rows have no size entry. The others give once, few or many, or a class for an expanded clone.

few,TRBJ1-2,TRBV11-2,NA,14,CASSFYGAYYGYTF
NA,TRBJ1-1,TRBV4-1,TRBD1,14,CASSQPGQGYEAFF
NA,TRBJ2-7,TRBV5-4,NA,15,CASSSRDTLSYEQYF
NA,TRBJ2-5,TRBV28,TRBD1,15,CASSLIIGGGETQYF
NA,TRBJ2-3,TRBV9,TRBD2,16,CASRGNPGLASDTQYF
NA,TRBJ1-1,TRBV5-6,NA,15,CASSLARVGGTEAFF
once,TRBJ2-3,TRBV2,NA,15,CASSPSPAVTDTQYF
once,TRBJ2-2,TRBV5-1,TRBD2,16,CASSLPGLENTGELFF
NA,TRBJ1-3,TRBV2,TRBD1,17,CASRGAVQGVSGNTIYF
NA,TRBJ2-3,TRBV7-6,TRBD2,15,CASSSLAGGRDTQYF
NA,TRBJ1-5,TRBV28,TRBD1,16,CASGAGTGAEDQPQHF
NA,TRBJ1-6,TRBV19,NA,15,CASSIGEVRGSPLHF
NA,TRBJ1-2,TRBV29-1,TRBD1,13,CSVEFAGGNGYTF
NA,TRBJ2-1,TRBV27,NA,15,CASTKAGQLYNEQFF
NA,TRBJ1-2,TRBV7-2,NA,19,CASSLGGRAGLAGRHGYTF
NA,TRBJ1-6,TRBV4-3,NA,17,CASSQEGRLSNNSPLHF
NA,TRBJ2-3,TRBV28,NA,17,CASSRQQAHSSTDTQYF
NA,TRBJ1-1,TRBV27,TRBD1,14,CASRGQGPNTEAFF
NA,TRBJ2-7,TRBV28,NA,14,CASSFTGVSYEQYF
NA,TRBJ1-1,TRBV10-3,NA,11,CAGSEGTEAFF
NA,TRBJ2-7,TRBV10-3,TRBD1,16,CAISESRQGEGYEQYF
once,TRBJ1-1,TRBV7-3,NA,15,CASSFLPVGNTEAFF
NA,TRBJ2-7,TRBV4-3,NA,14,CASSQDSNSYEQYF
NA,TRBJ2-2,TRBV2,NA,14,CASSDEGPTGELFF
NA,TRBJ2-6,TRBV23-1,TRBD1,18,CASSQSTGGVYGANVLTF
once,TRBJ1-2,TRBV2,NA,14,CASSAYPAADGYTF
NA,TRBJ2-7,TRBV6-4,NA,13,CASSDSGAGEQYF
NA,TRBJ2-5,TRBV25-1,TRBD2,18,CASSELASGGDFQETQYF
NA,TRBJ2-1,TRBV13,TRBD2,18,CASSSPPGLAGEGNEQFF
once,TRBJ1-5,TRBV5-5,NA,16,CASSSWDSLRNQPQHF
NA,TRBJ2-7,TRBV30,TRBD1,15,CAWSVLRTGFYEQYF
NA,TRBJ1-1,TRBV28,NA,15,CASSKERIKNTEAFF
medium-sized,TRBJ1-4,TRBV4-1,NA,15,CASSPGTSTNEKLFF
once,TRBJ2-5,TRBV28,TRBD1,17,CASSLYRGVRKEETQYF
NA,TRBJ2-1,TRBV10-3,NA,12,CAIRSERNEQFF
NA,TRBJ2-7,TRBV4-3,NA,16,CASSQPPQGRSYEQYF
NA,TRBJ2-7,TRBV11-3,NA,14,CASSSHTGSYEQYF
NA,TRBJ1-4,TRBV7-9,TRBD1,15,CASSPGTGANEKLFF
NA,TRBJ2-2,TRBV6-1,TRBD1,16,CASSEVQGAKTGELFF
NA,TRBJ2-1,TRBV30,NA,11,CAWSVQHEQFF
NA,TRBJ2-3,TRBV28,TRBD2,16,CASSLPSAGGPDTQYF
NA,TRBJ2-7,TRBV9,TRBD1,15,CASSVGTGGAYEQYF